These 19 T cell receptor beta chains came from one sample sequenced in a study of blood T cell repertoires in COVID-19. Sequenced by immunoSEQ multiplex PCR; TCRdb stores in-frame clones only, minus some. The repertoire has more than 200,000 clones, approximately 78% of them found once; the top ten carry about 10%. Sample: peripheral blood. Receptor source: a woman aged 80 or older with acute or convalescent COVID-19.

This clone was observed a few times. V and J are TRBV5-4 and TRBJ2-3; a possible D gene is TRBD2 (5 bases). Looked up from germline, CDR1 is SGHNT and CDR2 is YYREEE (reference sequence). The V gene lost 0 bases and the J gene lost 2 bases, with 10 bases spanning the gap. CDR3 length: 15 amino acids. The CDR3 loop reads CASSLDQRSTDTQYF. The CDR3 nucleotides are TGTGCCAGCAGCTTGGATCAGCGGTCCACAGATACGCAGTATTTT.

The CDR3 region has the DNA TGTGCCAGCAGCCGAGAAGACGGGACTAGGGAGCAGTACTTC. Protein sequence: CASSREDGTREQYF. The chain links TRBV7-9 to TRBJ2-7; the match to TRBD2 covers 8 bases. Germline-derived CDR1 and CDR2 are SEHNR and FQNEAQ (reference sequence). Trimming cost V 5 bases and J 7 bases; bases outside gene matches: 10. The CDR3 length is 14 residues. Together with reference TRBV7-9 and TRBJ2-7, the CDR3 gives the full variable domain: DTGVSQNPRHKITKRGQNVTFRCDPISEHNRLYWYRQTLGQGPEFLTYFQNEAQLEKSRLLSDRFSAERPKGSFSTLEIQRTEQGDSAMYLCASSREDGTREQYFGPGTRLTVT.

This chain's CDR3 is CASSSTGTYSSGANVLTF. CDR3 nucleotide sequence: TGTGCCAGCAGCTCGACCGGGACATATAGCTCTGGGGCCAACGTCCTGACTTTC. The rearrangement joins TRBV7-6 to TRBJ2-6; possibly TRBD1 for D (6 bases). Trimming removed 4 bases from V and 0 bases from J, with 16 bases in between. There are 18 residues in the CDR3. CDR1 and CDR2 (germline): SGHVS, FNYEAQ.

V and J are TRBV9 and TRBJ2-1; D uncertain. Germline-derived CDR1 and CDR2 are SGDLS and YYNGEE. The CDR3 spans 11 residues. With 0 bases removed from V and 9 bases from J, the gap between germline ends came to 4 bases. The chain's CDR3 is CASSVAREQFF. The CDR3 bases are TGTGCCAGCAGCGTAGCTCGTGAGCAGTTCTTC. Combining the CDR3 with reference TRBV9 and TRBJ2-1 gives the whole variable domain DSGVTQTPKHLITATGQRVTLRCSPRSGDLSVYWYQQSLDQGLQFLIQYYNGEERAKGNILERFSAQQFPDLHSELNLSSLELGDSALYFCASSVAREQFFGPGTRLTVL.

The CDR3 sequence is CASSDPATVRDGNTIYF. CDR3 bases: TGTGCCAGTAGTGACCCTGCGACAGTCCGTGATGGAAACACCATATATTTT. The chain recombines TRBV19 with TRBJ1-3; perhaps TRBD1 as D (5 bases). In germline, CDR1 is LNHDA, CDR2 SQIVND (reference sequence). The length of the CDR3 is 17 residues. With 5 bases removed from V and 3 bases from J, the gap between germline ends came to 20 bases.

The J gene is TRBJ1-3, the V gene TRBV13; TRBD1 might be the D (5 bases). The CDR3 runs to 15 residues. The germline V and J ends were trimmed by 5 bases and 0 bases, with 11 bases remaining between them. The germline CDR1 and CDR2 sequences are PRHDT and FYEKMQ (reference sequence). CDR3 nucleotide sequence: TGTGCCAGCAGCCTCCGGGGGGGCTCTGGAAACACCATATATTTT. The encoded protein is CASSLRGGSGNTIYF.

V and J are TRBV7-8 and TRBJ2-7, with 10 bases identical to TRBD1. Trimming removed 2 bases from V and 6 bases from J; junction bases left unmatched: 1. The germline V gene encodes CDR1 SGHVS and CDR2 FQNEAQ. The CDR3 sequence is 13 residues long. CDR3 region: CASSLRQGAEQYF. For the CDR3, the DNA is TGTGCCAGCAGCTTAAGACAGGGGGCCGAGCAGTACTTC.

The CDR3 nucleotides are TGTGCCACCAGCAGAGATCCGGGGTGGGAAGAGACCCAGTACTTC. Translated, it gives CATSRDPGWEETQYF. The chain combines TRBV15 with TRBJ2-5, with D perhaps TRBD2 (5 bases). V gave up 0 bases and J gave up 3 bases, with 11 bases separating them. The CDR3 is 15 residues long. Germline V gene data show CDR1 as LNHNV and CDR2 as YYDKDF (reference sequence).

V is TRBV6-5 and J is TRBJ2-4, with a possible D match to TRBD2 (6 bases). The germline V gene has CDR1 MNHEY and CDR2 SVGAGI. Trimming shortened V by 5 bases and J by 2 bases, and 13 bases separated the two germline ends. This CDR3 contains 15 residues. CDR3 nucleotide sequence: TGTGCCAGCAGTCCCGGGGGAACTTCCAAAAACATTCAGTACTTC. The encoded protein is CASSPGGTSKNIQYF.

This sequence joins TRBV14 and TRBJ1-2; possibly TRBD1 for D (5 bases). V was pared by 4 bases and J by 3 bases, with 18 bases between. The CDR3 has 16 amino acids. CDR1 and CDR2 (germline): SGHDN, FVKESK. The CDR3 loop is CASSPLEWGFDYGYTF. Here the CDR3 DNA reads TGTGCCAGCAGCCCCCTAGAGTGGGGCTTCGACTATGGCTACACCTTC.

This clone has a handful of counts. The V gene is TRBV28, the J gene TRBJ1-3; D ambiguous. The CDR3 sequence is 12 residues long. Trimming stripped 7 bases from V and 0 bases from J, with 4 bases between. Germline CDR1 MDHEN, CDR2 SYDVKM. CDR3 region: CASNGSGNTIYF. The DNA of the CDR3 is TGTGCCAGCAACGGCTCTGGAAACACCATATATTTT. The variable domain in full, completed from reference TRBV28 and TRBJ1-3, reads DVKVTQSSRYLVKRTGEKVFLECVQDMDHENMFWYRQDPGLGLRLIYFSYDVKMKEKGDIPEGYSVSREKKERFSLILESASTNQTSMYLCASNGSGNTIYFGEGSWLTVV.

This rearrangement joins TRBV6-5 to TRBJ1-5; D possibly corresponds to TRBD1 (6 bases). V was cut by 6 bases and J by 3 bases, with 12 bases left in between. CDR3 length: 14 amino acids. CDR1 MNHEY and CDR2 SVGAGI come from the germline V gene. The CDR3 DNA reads TGTGCCAGCAGATCAACAGGGAACAATCAGCCCCAGCATTTT. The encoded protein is CASRSTGNNQPQHF.

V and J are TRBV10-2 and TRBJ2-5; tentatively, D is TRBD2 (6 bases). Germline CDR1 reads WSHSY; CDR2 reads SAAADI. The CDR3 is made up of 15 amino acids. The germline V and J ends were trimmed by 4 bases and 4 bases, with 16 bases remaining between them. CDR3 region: CASSVSLVGGETQYF. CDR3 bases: TGCGCCAGCAGTGTTTCGCTCGTCGGGGGAGAGACCCAGTACTTC.

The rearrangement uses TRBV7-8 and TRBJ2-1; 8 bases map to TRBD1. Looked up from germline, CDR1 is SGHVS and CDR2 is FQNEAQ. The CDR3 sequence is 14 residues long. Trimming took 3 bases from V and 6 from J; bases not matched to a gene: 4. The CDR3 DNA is TGTGCCAGCAGCTTGCAGGGGGCAGTCAATGAGCAGTTCTTC. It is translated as CASSLQGAVNEQFF.

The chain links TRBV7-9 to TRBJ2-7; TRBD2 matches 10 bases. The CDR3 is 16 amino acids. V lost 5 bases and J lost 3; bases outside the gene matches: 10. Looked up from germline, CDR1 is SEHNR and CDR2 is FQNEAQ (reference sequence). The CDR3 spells CASSPRTSGKDYEQYF. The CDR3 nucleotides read TGTGCCAGCAGCCCGAGGACTAGCGGAAAAGACTACGAGCAGTACTTC.

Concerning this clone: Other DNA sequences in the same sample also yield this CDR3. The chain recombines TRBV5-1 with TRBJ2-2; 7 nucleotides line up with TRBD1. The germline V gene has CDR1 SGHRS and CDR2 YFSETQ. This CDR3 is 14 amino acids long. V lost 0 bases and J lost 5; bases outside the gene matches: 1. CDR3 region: CASSLAGGTGELFF. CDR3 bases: TGCGCCAGCAGCTTGGCAGGGGGTACCGGGGAGCTGTTTTTT.

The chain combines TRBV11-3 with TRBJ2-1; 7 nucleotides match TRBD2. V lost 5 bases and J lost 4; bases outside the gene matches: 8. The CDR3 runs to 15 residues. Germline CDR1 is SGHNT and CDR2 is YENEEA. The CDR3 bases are TGTGCCAGCAGCCTTAGCGGGCCCGCATACAATGAGCAGTTCTTC. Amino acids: CASSLSGPAYNEQFF.

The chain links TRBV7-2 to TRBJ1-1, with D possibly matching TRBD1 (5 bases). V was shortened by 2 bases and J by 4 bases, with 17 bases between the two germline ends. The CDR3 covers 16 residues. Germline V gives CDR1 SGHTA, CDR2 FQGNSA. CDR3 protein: CASSLNKGGASTEAFF. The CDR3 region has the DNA TGTGCCAGCAGCTTAAATAAGGGAGGGGCCAGCACTGAAGCTTTCTTT.

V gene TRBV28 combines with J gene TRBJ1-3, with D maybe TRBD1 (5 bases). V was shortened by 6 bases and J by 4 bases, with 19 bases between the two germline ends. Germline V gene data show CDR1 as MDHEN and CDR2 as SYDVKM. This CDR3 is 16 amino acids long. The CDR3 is CASSTLGRGSGNTIYF. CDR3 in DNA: TGTGCCAGCAGCACCCTGGGGAGGGGATCCGGAAACACCATATATTTT. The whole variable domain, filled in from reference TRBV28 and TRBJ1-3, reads DVKVTQSSRYLVKRTGEKVFLECVQDMDHENMFWYRQDPGLGLRLIYFSYDVKMKEKGDIPEGYSVSREKKERFSLILESASTNQTSMYLCASSTLGRGSGNTIYFGEGSWLTVV.